This is a list of T cell receptor beta chains from one sample in a study of T cells after yellow fever vaccination. TCRdb re-called the 5' RACE reads through MiXCR, storing one row per CDR3 protein. Of around 320,000 distinct CDR3 sequences listed, 8.7% are singletons. Sample: CD4+ T cells sorted from PBMCs, taken 5 days after the yellow fever booster vaccination. The receptor source for this set is a man aged 18 to 30 who received the YFV17D yellow fever vaccine. CDR3s include the opening cysteine and the closing phenylalanine or tryptophan. The order of the fields is D gene, J gene, V gene, CDR3 length, clone size, CDR3 protein, CDR3 DNA. A D gene is named only where the DNA matches it firmly. Only part of the rows carry a size: once, few, many, or a class if the clone is expanded.

d_call: .; j_call: TRBJ2-3; v_call: TRBV6-5; cdr3_length: 16; clone_size: few; cdr3_aa: CASSSLRRGGADTQYF; cdr3_nt: TGTGCCAGCAGTTCCCTTCGTCGAGGGGGAGCAGATACGCAGTATTTT
d_call: TRBD1; j_call: TRBJ2-1; v_call: TRBV24-1; cdr3_length: 16; clone_size: .; cdr3_aa: CATSDSRTGWRNEQFF; cdr3_nt: TGTGCCACCAGTGATTCCCGGACAGGTTGGAGGAATGAGCAGTTCTTC
d_call: .; j_call: TRBJ2-1; v_call: TRBV30; cdr3_length: 13; clone_size: many; cdr3_aa: CAWSGDWDNEQFF; cdr3_nt: TGTGCCTGGAGTGGGGACTGGGACAATGAGCAGTTCTTC
d_call: .; j_call: TRBJ2-3; v_call: TRBV12-3/TRBV12-4; cdr3_length: 11; clone_size: few; cdr3_aa: CASMARATQYF; cdr3_nt: TGTGCCAGCATGGCTAGGGCGACGCAGTATTTT
d_call: TRBD2; j_call: TRBJ2-4; v_call: TRBV3-1; cdr3_length: 13; clone_size: many; cdr3_aa: CASSLRGGNIQYF; cdr3_nt: TGTGCCAGCAGCCTTCGGGGGGGAAACATTCAGTACTTC
d_call: TRBD2; j_call: TRBJ2-5; v_call: TRBV11-1; cdr3_length: 14; clone_size: .; cdr3_aa: CASSLGLAGKTQYF; cdr3_nt: TGTGCCAGCAGCTTGGGCCTAGCGGGGAAGACCCAGTACTTC
d_call: .; j_call: TRBJ1-1; v_call: TRBV12-3/TRBV12-4; cdr3_length: 12; clone_size: .; cdr3_aa: CATRLSPTEAFF; cdr3_nt: TGTGCCACCCGACTGAGTCCCACTGAAGCTTTCTTT
d_call: .; j_call: TRBJ1-2; v_call: TRBV6-2/TRBV6-3; cdr3_length: 15; clone_size: once; cdr3_aa: CASSPPTAANYGYTF; cdr3_nt: TGTGCCAGCAGCCCCCCGACAGCAGCTAACTATGGCTACACCTTC
d_call: .; j_call: TRBJ2-7; v_call: TRBV12-3/TRBV12-4; cdr3_length: 17; clone_size: few; cdr3_aa: CASSLRSSGRSSYEQYF; cdr3_nt: TGTGCCAGCAGTTTAAGGTCCTCGGGACGGAGCTCCTACGAGCAGTACTTC
d_call: TRBD2; j_call: TRBJ2-5; v_call: TRBV7-2; cdr3_length: 15; clone_size: many; cdr3_aa: CASSWTSGVGETQYF; cdr3_nt: TGTGCCAGCAGCTGGACTAGCGGGGTGGGGGAGACCCAGTACTTC
d_call: .; j_call: TRBJ1-1; v_call: TRBV11-3; cdr3_length: 18; clone_size: few; cdr3_aa: CASSRPVDRSGNNTEAFF; cdr3_nt: TGTGCCAGCAGCCGCCCGGTCGACAGGTCGGGGAATAACACTGAAGCTTTCTTT
d_call: .; j_call: TRBJ1-1; v_call: TRBV5-1; cdr3_length: 16; clone_size: many; cdr3_aa: CASRGQPFTLNTEAFF; cdr3_nt: TGCGCCAGCAGAGGACAGCCTTTTACTCTGAACACTGAAGCTTTCTTT
d_call: TRBD1; j_call: TRBJ1-3; v_call: TRBV27; cdr3_length: 16; clone_size: .; cdr3_aa: CASSERQGFSGNTIYF; cdr3_nt: TGTGCCAGCAGTGAACGACAGGGATTCTCTGGAAACACCATATATTTT
d_call: TRBD2; j_call: TRBJ2-7; v_call: TRBV12-3/TRBV12-4; cdr3_length: 19; clone_size: many; cdr3_aa: CASSLRWTSGPRSSYEQYF; cdr3_nt: TGTGCCAGCAGTTTAAGGTGGACTAGCGGTCCACGGAGCTCCTACGAGCAGTACTTC
d_call: TRBD2; j_call: TRBJ2-5; v_call: TRBV18; cdr3_length: 15; clone_size: .; cdr3_aa: CASSPSPSGGETQYF; cdr3_nt: TGTGCCAGCTCACCCTCTCCTAGCGGCGGAGAGACCCAGTACTTC
d_call: TRBD2; j_call: TRBJ2-7; v_call: TRBV7-3; cdr3_length: 14; clone_size: .; cdr3_aa: CASSSQSSGDEQYF; cdr3_nt: TGTGCCAGCAGCTCCCAAAGTAGCGGGGACGAGCAGTACTTC
d_call: .; j_call: TRBJ2-1; v_call: TRBV7-9; cdr3_length: 14; clone_size: few; cdr3_aa: CASSFGMGMDEQFF; cdr3_nt: TGTGCCAGCAGCTTTGGGATGGGGATGGATGAGCAGTTCTTC
d_call: .; j_call: TRBJ1-4; v_call: TRBV12-3/TRBV12-4; cdr3_length: 15; clone_size: few; cdr3_aa: CASSPTGRPNEKLFF; cdr3_nt: TGTGCCAGCAGCCCTACCGGCAGGCCTAATGAAAAACTGTTTTTT
d_call: .; j_call: TRBJ2-5; v_call: TRBV7-2; cdr3_length: 15; clone_size: few; cdr3_aa: CASSLYRSGAETQYF; cdr3_nt: TGTGCCAGCAGCTTATATCGGTCAGGGGCGGAGACCCAGTACTTC
d_call: .; j_call: TRBJ2-3; v_call: TRBV20-1; cdr3_length: 14; clone_size: many; cdr3_aa: CSARGLASTDTQYF; cdr3_nt: TGCAGTGCTAGAGGACTTGCGAGCACAGATACGCAGTATTTT
d_call: .; j_call: TRBJ1-2; v_call: TRBV12-3/TRBV12-4; cdr3_length: 13; clone_size: .; cdr3_aa: CASSLLRGYGYTF; cdr3_nt: TGTGCCAGCAGTTTGTTAAGGGGCTATGGCTACACCTTC
d_call: .; j_call: TRBJ1-1; v_call: TRBV11-2; cdr3_length: 14; clone_size: .; cdr3_aa: CASSLVQGRTEAFF; cdr3_nt: TGTGCCAGCAGCTTAGTTCAGGGAAGGACTGAAGCTTTCTTT
d_call: .; j_call: TRBJ2-1; v_call: TRBV6-5; cdr3_length: 14; clone_size: few; cdr3_aa: CASSYSVLDNEQFF; cdr3_nt: TGTGCCAGCAGTTACTCGGTTCTCGACAATGAGCAGTTCTTC
d_call: TRBD2; j_call: TRBJ2-1; v_call: TRBV7-9; cdr3_length: 16; clone_size: many; cdr3_aa: CASSPGLAGFYNEQFF; cdr3_nt: TGTGCCAGCAGCCCGGGACTAGCGGGCTTCTACAATGAGCAGTTCTTC
d_call: .; j_call: TRBJ2-2; v_call: TRBV5-1; cdr3_length: 14; clone_size: many; cdr3_aa: CASSRGRVAGELFF; cdr3_nt: TGCGCCAGCAGCCGGGGACGTGTCGCCGGGGAGCTGTTTTTT
d_call: .; j_call: TRBJ2-5; v_call: TRBV5-1; cdr3_length: 14; clone_size: few; cdr3_aa: CASSLAPEQETQYF; cdr3_nt: TGCGCCAGCAGCTTGGCTCCGGAACAAGAGACCCAGTACTTC
d_call: TRBD1; j_call: TRBJ2-5; v_call: TRBV6-5; cdr3_length: 15; clone_size: many; cdr3_aa: CASSYSYQGEETQYF; cdr3_nt: TGTGCCAGCAGTTACTCTTATCAGGGGGAAGAGACCCAGTACTTC
d_call: .; j_call: TRBJ2-7; v_call: TRBV20-1; cdr3_length: 12; clone_size: few; cdr3_aa: CSASLGIYEQYF; cdr3_nt: TGCAGTGCTAGCTTAGGGATCTACGAGCAGTACTTC